This TCR beta chain was recovered during a study of shared clonotypes between healthy human individuals. Study observations and caveats: A small donor pool kept down the genetic and exposure-history diversity that was represented.

V gave up 6 bases and J gave up 5 bases; unmatched junction bases: 9. Per the germline V gene, CDR1 is SNHLY and CDR2 is FYNNEI. The CDR3 runs to 15 residues. The protocol was immunoSEQ multiplex PCR, while the TCRdb copy is restricted to in-frame clones and leaves out a portion. The repertoire has more than 2,000,000 clones, around nine tenths of them found once; the top ten carry roughly 0.15%. As concerns this clone: No antigen is known for it.

Sequencing was carried out using naive CD4+ T cells sorted from blood. Subset meaning: CD45RA+ positively selected. J is TRBJ1-1 and V is TRBV2; 10 nucleotides agree with TRBD1. The clonotype comes from a man aged 18 to 30 in good health. In DNA form, the CDR3 reads TGTGCCAGCAGCCGGGACAGGGGAGTGGGAACTGAAGCTTTCTTT. This sequence encodes CASSRDRGVGTEAFF.